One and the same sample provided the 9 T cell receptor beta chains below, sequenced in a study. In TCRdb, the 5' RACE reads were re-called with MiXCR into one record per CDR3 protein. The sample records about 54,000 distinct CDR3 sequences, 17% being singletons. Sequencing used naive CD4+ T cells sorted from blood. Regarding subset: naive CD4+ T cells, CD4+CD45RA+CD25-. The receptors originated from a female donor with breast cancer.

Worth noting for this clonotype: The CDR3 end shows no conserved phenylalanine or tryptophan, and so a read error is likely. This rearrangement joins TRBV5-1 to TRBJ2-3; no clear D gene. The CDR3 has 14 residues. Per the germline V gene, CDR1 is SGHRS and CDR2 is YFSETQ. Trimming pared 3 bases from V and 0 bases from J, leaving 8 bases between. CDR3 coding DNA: TGCGCCAGCAGCTCCGAACCCAGCACAGATACGCAGTATATT. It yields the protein CASSSEPSTDTQYI.

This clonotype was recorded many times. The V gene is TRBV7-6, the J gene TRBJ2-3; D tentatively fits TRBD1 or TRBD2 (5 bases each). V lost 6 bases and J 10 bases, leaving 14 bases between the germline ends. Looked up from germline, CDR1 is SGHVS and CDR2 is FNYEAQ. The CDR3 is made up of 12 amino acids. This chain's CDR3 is CASSASGPAQYF. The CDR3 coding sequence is TGTGCCAGCAGTGCGTCGGGACCGGCGCAGTATTTT.

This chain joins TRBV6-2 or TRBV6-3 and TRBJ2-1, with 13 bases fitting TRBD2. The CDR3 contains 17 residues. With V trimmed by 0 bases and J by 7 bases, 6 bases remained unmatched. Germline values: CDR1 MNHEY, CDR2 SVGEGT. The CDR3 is CASSYSIGLAGENEQFF. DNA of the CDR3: TGTGCCAGCAGTTACTCGATTGGACTAGCGGGAGAGAATGAGCAGTTCTTC.

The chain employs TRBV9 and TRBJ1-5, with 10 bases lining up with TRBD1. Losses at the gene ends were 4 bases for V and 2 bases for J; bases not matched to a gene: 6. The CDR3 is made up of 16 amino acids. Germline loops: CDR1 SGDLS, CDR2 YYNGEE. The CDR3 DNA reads TGTGCCAGCAGCATCCCCGGGACAGGGGGCAATCAGCCCCAGCATTTT. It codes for CASSIPGTGGNQPQHF.

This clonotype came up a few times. CDR3 DNA sequence: TGCGCCAGCAGCTGGACTAGCGGGTCAACCTACGAGCAGTACTTC. Translating gives CASSWTSGSTYEQYF. The chain has TRBV5-1 and TRBJ2-7, with TRBD2 matching 11 bases. Trimming cost V 3 bases and J 2 bases; bases outside gene matches: 4. The CDR3 runs to 15 residues. CDR1 and CDR2 (germline): SGHRS, YFSETQ. The full variable domain, in which reference TRBV5-1 and TRBJ2-7 provide the parts outside the CDR3, is KAGVTQTPRYLIKTRGQQVTLSCSPISGHRSVSWYQQTPGQGLQFLFEYFSETQRNKGNFPGRFSGRQFSNSRSEMNVSTLELGDSALYLCASSWTSGSTYEQYFGPGTRLTVT.

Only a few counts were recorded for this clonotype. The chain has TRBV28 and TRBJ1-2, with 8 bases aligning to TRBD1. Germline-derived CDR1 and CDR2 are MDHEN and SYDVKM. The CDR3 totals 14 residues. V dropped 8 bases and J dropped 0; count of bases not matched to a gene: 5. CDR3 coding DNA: TGTGCCAGCCAAGAGACAGGGGCTAACTATGGCTACACCTTC. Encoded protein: CASQETGANYGYTF.

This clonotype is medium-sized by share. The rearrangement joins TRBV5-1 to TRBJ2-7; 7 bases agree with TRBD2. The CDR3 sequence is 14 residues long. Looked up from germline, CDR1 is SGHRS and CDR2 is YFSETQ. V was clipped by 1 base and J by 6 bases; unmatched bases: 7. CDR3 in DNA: TGCGCCAGCAGCTTGACAGCGGGGAGCAGCGAGCAGTACTTC. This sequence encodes CASSLTAGSSEQYF.

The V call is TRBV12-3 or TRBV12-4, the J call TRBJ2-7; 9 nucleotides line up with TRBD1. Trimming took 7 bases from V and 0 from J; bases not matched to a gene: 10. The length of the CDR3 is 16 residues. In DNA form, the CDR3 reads TGTGCCAGCACCCTTGGGATGGGACAGGGCTCCTACGAGCAGTACTTC. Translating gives CASTLGMGQGSYEQYF.

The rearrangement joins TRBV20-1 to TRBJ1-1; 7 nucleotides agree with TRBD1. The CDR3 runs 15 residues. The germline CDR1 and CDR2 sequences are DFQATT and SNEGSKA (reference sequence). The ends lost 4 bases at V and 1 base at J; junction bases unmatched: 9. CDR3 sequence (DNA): TGCAGTGCTATTTCACCGACAGGGCCGAACACTGAAGCTTTCTTT. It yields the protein CSAISPTGPNTEAFF.